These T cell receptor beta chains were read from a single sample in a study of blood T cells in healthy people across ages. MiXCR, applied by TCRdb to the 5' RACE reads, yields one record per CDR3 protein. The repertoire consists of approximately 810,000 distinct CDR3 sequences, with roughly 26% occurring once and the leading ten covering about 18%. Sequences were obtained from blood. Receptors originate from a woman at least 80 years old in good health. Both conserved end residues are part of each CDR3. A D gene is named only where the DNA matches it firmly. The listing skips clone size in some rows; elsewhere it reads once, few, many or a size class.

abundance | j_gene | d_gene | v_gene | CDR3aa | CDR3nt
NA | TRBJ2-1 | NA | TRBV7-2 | CASNLVFGNNEQFF | TGTGCCAGCAACTTAGTTTTCGGGAACAATGAGCAGTTCTTC
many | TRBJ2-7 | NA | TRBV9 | CASSGIRDGYEQYF | TGTGCCAGCAGCGGAATCCGGGACGGCTACGAGCAGTACTTC
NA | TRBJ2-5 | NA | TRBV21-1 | CASRRLRDSQETQYF | TGTGCCAGCAGAAGGCTACGGGACAGCCAAGAGACCCAGTACTTC
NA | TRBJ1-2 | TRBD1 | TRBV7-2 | CASSSRRGDRGDGYTF | TGTGCCAGCAGCTCACGACGGGGGGACAGGGGGGATGGCTACACCTTC
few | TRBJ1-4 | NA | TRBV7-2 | CASNSTTELHEKLFF | TGTGCCAGCAACTCAACGACAGAATTACATGAAAAACTGTTTTTT
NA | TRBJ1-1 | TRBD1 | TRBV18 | CASSPTSGTAENAEAFF | TGTGCCAGCTCACCCACGTCGGGGACAGCTGAGAACGCTGAAGCTTTCTTT
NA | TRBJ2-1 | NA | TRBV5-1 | CASSLVESNEQFF | TGCGCCAGCAGCTTGGTGGAGAGCAATGAGCAGTTCTTC
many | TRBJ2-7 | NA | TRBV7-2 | CASSHPGAYEQYF | TGTGCCAGCAGCCACCCCGGGGCTTACGAGCAGTACTTC
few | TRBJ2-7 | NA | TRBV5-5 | CASSRDGTPFYEQYF | TGTGCCAGCAGCCGAGATGGGACTCCTTTCTACGAGCAGTACTTC
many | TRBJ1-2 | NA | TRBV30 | CAWQSRANYGYTF | TGTGCCTGGCAGTCAAGGGCTAACTATGGCTACACCTTC
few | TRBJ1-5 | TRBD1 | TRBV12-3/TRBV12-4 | CASSLVDRDQHF | TGTGCCAGCAGTTTAGTGGACAGGGACCAGCATTTT
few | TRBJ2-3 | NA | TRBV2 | CATTQGAGTDTQYF | TGTGCCACCACACAGGGTGCGGGCACAGATACGCAGTATTTT
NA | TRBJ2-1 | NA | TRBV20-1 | CSAARDPIRDNEQFF | TGCAGTGCTGCCCGGGACCCAATACGGGACAATGAGCAGTTCTTC
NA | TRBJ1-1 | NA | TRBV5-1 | CASSSAPEGTEAFF | TGCGCCAGCAGTTCGGCACCAGAGGGAACTGAAGCTTTCTTT
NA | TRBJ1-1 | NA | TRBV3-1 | CASSSMINTEAFF | TGTGCCAGCAGCAGCATGATTAACACTGAAGCTTTCTTT
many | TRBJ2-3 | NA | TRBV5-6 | CASSVWGGQVTTDTQYF | TGTGCCAGCAGCGTGTGGGGGGGCCAGGTAACCACAGATACGCAGTATTTT
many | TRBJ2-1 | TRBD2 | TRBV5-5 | CASSLGSSGHNEQFF | TGTGCCAGCAGCTTGGGGTCTAGCGGCCACAATGAGCAGTTCTTC
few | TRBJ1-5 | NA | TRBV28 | CASSSSLGGGRSNQPQHF | TGTGCCAGCAGTTCGTCCCTGGGTGGGGGTCGGAGCAATCAGCCCCAGCATTTT
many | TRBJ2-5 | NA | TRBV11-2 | CASSSMGIETQYF | TGTGCCAGCAGCTCTATGGGGATAGAGACCCAGTACTTC
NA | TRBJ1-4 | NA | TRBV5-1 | CASSLAEGYNEKLFF | TGCGCCAGCAGCTTGGCTGAGGGTTATAATGAAAAACTGTTTTTT
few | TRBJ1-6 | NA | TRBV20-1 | CSARVQGRGLANSPLHF | TGCAGTGCTAGAGTCCAAGGAAGGGGTCTAGCCAATTCACCCCTCCACTTT
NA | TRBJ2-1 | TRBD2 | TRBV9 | CASSPLAESSYNEQFF | TGTGCCAGCAGCCCACTAGCGGAAAGCTCCTACAATGAGCAGTTCTTC
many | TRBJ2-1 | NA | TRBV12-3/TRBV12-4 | CASSRNRNYNEQFF | TGTGCCAGCAGCCGGAATCGAAACTACAATGAGCAGTTCTTC
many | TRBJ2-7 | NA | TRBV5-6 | CASSLVRGDGEQYF | TGTGCCAGCAGCTTGGTGCGCGGGGATGGGGAGCAGTACTTC
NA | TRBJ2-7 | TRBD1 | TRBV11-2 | CASMGQGAYEQYF | TGTGCCAGCATGGGACAGGGGGCCTACGAGCAGTACTTC
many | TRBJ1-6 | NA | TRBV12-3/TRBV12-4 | CASSFRQPSPLHF | TGTGCCAGCAGTTTTAGGCAGCCTTCACCCCTCCACTTT
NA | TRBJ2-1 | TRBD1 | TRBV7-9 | CASSLGTGWNEQFF | TGTGCCAGCAGCTTAGGGACAGGGTGGAATGAGCAGTTCTTC
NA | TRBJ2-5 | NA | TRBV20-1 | CSAAWTAGGTQYF | TGCAGTGCCGCATGGACAGCCGGGGGGACCCAGTACTTC
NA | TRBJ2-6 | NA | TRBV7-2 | CASSSVGSGANVLTF | TGTGCCAGCAGCTCCGTCGGCTCTGGGGCCAACGTCCTGACTTTC
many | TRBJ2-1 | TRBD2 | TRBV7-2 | CASSPEALAGNEQFF | TGTGCCAGCAGCCCCGAAGCACTAGCGGGCAATGAGCAGTTCTTC
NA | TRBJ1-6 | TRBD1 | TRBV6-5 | CASSYSSRTGDISPLHF | TGTGCCAGCAGTTACTCTAGCCGGACAGGGGATATTTCACCCCTCCACTTT
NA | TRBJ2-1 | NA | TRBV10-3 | CAIGPSSSCNEQFF | TGTGCCATCGGGCCTTCGAGCTCCTGCAATGAGCAGTTCTTC
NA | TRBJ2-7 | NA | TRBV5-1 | CASSLGWGSQDYEQYF | TGCGCCAGCAGCTTGGGTTGGGGGTCCCAGGACTACGAGCAGTACTTC
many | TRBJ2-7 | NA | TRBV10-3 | CAISRPGQYEQYF | TGTGCCATCAGCCGACCAGGGCAATACGAGCAGTACTTC
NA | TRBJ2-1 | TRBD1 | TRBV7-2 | CASNQTGGKYNEQFF | TGTGCCAGCAACCAGACAGGGGGGAAATACAATGAGCAGTTCTTC
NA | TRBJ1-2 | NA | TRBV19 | CASSRVARANYGYTF | TGTGCCAGTAGCAGGGTAGCTAGAGCTAACTATGGCTACACCTTC
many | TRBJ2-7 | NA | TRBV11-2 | CASSLNRQVYFSYEQYF | TGTGCCAGCAGCTTAAACCGACAGGTTTACTTCTCCTACGAGCAGTACTTC
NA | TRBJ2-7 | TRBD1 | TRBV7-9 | CASSLEGAGTGRYEQYF | TGTGCCAGCAGCTTAGAGGGTGCTGGGACAGGCAGATACGAGCAGTACTTC
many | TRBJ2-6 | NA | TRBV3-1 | CASRESGANVLTF | TGTGCCAGCAGGGAGTCTGGGGCCAACGTCCTGACTTTC
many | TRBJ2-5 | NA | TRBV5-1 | CASSKDSTGETQYF | TGCGCCAGCAGCAAAGACAGTACGGGAGAGACCCAGTACTTC
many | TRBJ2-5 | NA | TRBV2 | CASSEHATKQETQYF | TGTGCCAGCAGTGAACACGCGACTAAACAAGAGACCCAGTACTTC
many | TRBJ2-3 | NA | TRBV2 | CATRQSDTQYF | TGTGCCACCCGACAGTCAGATACGCAGTATTTT